One and the same sample provided the 16 T cell receptor beta chains below, sequenced in a study of human T cells and chemical hapten exposure. Using its own MiXCR run on the RACE reads, TCRdb lists one record per CDR3 protein. The sample has 100,000 or so distinct CDR3 sequences, under 35% seen once; the top ten hold around 2.8%. Time point denoted: patch test 3, about 24 weeks after DPC sensitization. Treatment in this sample: therapeutic diphenylcyclopropenone sensitization with weekly scalp DPC. The sample in question was whole blood, obtained in connection with sensitization to the hapten diphenylcyclopropenone (DPC). Source of these receptors: a man aged 35-49 years with alopecia areata. Some clones in this sample may be carry-over from other donors' samples.

The J gene is TRBJ1-1, the V gene TRBV29-1; D is unresolved. The CDR3 spans 12 residues. V was pared by 7 bases and J by 4 bases, with 13 bases between. CDR1 SQVTM and CDR2 ANQGSEA come from the germline V gene. The CDR3 region is CSASGRRTEAFF. As DNA, the CDR3 is TGCAGCGCATCCGGGAGGCGCACTGAAGCTTTCTTT.

There are a few counts of this clonotype. The DNA of the CDR3 is TGTGCCAGCAGCTTTGGGACAGGGACGTACGAGCAGTACTTC. It yields the protein CASSFGTGTYEQYF. The genes are TRBV7-9 and TRBJ2-7; 9 bases map to TRBD1. V shed 3 bases and J 4 bases; nucleotides not matched to a gene: 4. The CDR3 has 14 residues. Germline V gives CDR1 SEHNR, CDR2 FQNEAQ (reference sequence). Looking up the rest from reference TRBV7-9 and TRBJ2-7 gives the full variable domain: DTGVSQNPRHKITKRGQNVTFRCDPISEHNRLYWYRQTLGQGPEFLTYFQNEAQLEKSRLLSDRFSAERPKGSFSTLEIQRTEQGDSAMYLCASSFGTGTYEQYFGPGTRLTVT.

The CDR3 nucleotides read TGTGCCAGCAGTCCACAGCTAGCGGGAGCAGGTGATACGCAGTATTTT. It specifies CASSPQLAGAGDTQYF. The chain couples TRBV28 to TRBJ2-3; 10 bases match TRBD2. In germline, CDR1 is MDHEN, CDR2 SYDVKM. Unmatched junction bases numbered 11, after V lost 5 bases and J lost 6 bases. The CDR3 sequence is 16 residues long.

The chain recombines TRBV20-1 with TRBJ2-1, with no clear D. Germline CDR1 reads DFQATT; CDR2 reads SNEGSKA (reference sequence). The CDR3 is 13 amino acids. Trimming stripped 6 bases from V and 1 base from J, with 10 bases between. CDR3 sequence: CSAVPYSYNEQFF. CDR3 coding DNA: TGCAGTGCCGTTCCCTATTCCTACAATGAGCAGTTCTTC.

V gene TRBV7-9 combines with J gene TRBJ1-1; unclear D gene. The germline CDR1 and CDR2 sequences are SEHNR and FQNEAQ (reference sequence). CDR3 length: 15 residues. The germline V and J ends were trimmed by 3 bases and 1 base, with 12 bases remaining between them. The CDR3, as DNA: TGTGCCAGCAGCTTCCGGACCACGGGGAACACTGAAGCTTTCTTT. Protein sequence: CASSFRTTGNTEAFF.

The rearrangement uses TRBV7-2 and TRBJ1-1, with 10 bases lining up with TRBD1. With V trimmed by 0 bases and J by 6 bases, 7 bases remained unmatched. This CDR3 comprises 16 residues. Germline V gives CDR1 SGHTA, CDR2 FQGNSA. The CDR3 here is CASSLAARQGAAEAFF. The CDR3 DNA reads TGTGCCAGCAGCTTAGCAGCTCGACAGGGGGCAGCTGAAGCTTTCTTT.

J is TRBJ2-1 and V is TRBV7-9, with D hard to call. Germline V CDR1 and CDR2: SEHNR, FQNEAQ (reference sequence). V lost 1 base, J lost 10 bases, and 20 bases lay in between. This CDR3 is built from 16 residues. The CDR3 here is CASSLVGETPLPEQFF. DNA for the CDR3: TGTGCCAGCAGCTTAGTTGGAGAGACTCCACTACCGGAGCAGTTCTTC. Supplemented by reference TRBV7-9 and TRBJ2-1, the full variable domain reads DTGVSQNPRHKITKRGQNVTFRCDPISEHNRLYWYRQTLGQGPEFLTYFQNEAQLEKSRLLSDRFSAERPKGSFSTLEIQRTEQGDSAMYLCASSLVGETPLPEQFFGPGTRLTVL.

J is TRBJ2-7 and V is TRBV6-5, with a possible D match to TRBD2 (6 bases). Germline assignment: CDR1 MNHEY and CDR2 SVGAGI. V shed 2 bases and J shed 7 bases, with 18 bases lying between them. CDR3 length equals 15 residues. DNA of the CDR3: TGTGCCAGCAGTTACATGGGACTCGATCTTAGGGAGCAGTACTTC. As protein: CASSYMGLDLREQYF.

The chain uses TRBV7-2 and TRBJ2-5; possible D gene TRBD2, 5 bases. This CDR3 is built from 15 residues. Deletions cut 6 bases from V and 3 bases from J, with 17 bases between. Germline V CDR1 and CDR2: SGHTA, FQGNSA. In nucleotides, the CDR3 is TGTGCCAGCAGACGTACCTGGACCGGGGAAGAGACCCAGTACTTC. Amino acids: CASRRTWTGEETQYF.

The chain joins TRBV24-1 to TRBJ2-3, with D hard to call. This CDR3 has 14 amino acids. The V and J ends lost 5 bases and 2 bases respectively, with 10 bases between them. The germline CDR1 and CDR2 sequences are KGHDR and SFDVKD. The CDR3 loop is CATSGSGNTDTQYF. The CDR3, as DNA: TGTGCCACCAGTGGGTCGGGCAACACAGATACGCAGTATTTT.

This clonotype was seen only a few times. This chain connects TRBV20-1 to TRBJ1-6; the D is unclear. This CDR3 has 13 amino acids. The germline CDR1 and CDR2 sequences are DFQATT and SNEGSKA (reference sequence). V lost 3 bases to trimming and J lost 9 bases, with 12 bases between them. CDR3 residues: CSASPTRGSPLHF. The CDR3 nucleotides read TGCAGTGCTAGTCCGACCCGTGGTTCACCCCTCCACTTT.

In this sample, this clonotype turned up a few times. The V and J genes are TRBV20-1 and TRBJ1-3; D unresolved. CDR1 DFQATT and CDR2 SNEGSKA come from the germline V gene (reference sequence). Trimming took 2 bases from V and 2 from J, leaving 10 bases between them. The CDR3 extends over 14 amino acids. In DNA, the CDR3 is TGCAGTGCTAGACCGGAGAGCGCTGGAAACACCATATATTTT. Translating gives CSARPESAGNTIYF.

The table lists this clonotype with a few counts. The chain uses TRBV7-2 and TRBJ2-3; no clear D. Trimming stripped 5 bases from V and 6 bases from J, with 12 bases between. CDR3 length: 13 residues. CDR1 SGHTA and CDR2 FQGNSA come from the germline V gene. The CDR3 loop is CASSPRLRDTQYF. CDR3 DNA sequence: TGTGCCAGCAGCCCCCGCCTTAGGGATACGCAGTATTTT.

This clonotype showed up just once. This sequence joins TRBV20-1 and TRBJ2-4; D possibly corresponds to TRBD2 (6 bases). The V and J ends lost 5 bases and 6 bases respectively, with 11 bases between them. Germline values: CDR1 DFQATT, CDR2 SNEGSKA (reference sequence). This CDR3 is 12 amino acids long. CDR3 sequence reads: CSAAGTVNIQYF. The CDR3 nucleotides read TGCAGTGCTGCCGGGACTGTAAACATTCAGTACTTC.

This chain joins TRBV5-4 and TRBJ2-2, with D uncertain. This CDR3 contains 11 residues. Germline loops: CDR1 SGHNT, CDR2 YYREEE (reference sequence). V gave up 5 bases and J gave up 8 bases, with 7 bases separating them. CDR3 nucleotide sequence: TGTGCCAGCAGTTCCGGAGGGGAGCTGTTTTTT. It codes for CASSSGGELFF. Complete variable domain (other parts from reference TRBV5-4 and TRBJ2-2): ETGVTQSPTHLIKTRGQQVTLRCSSQSGHNTVSWYQQALGQGPQFIFQYYREEENGRGNFPPRFSGLQFPNYSSELNVNALELDDSALYLCASSSGGELFFGEGSRLTVL.

This clonotype was observed a few times. The chain carries TRBV18 and TRBJ1-5; D perhaps matches TRBD1 (5 bases). The germline V gene encodes CDR1 KGHSH and CDR2 LQKENI. V dropped 6 bases and J dropped 0 bases, with 9 bases sitting between them. The CDR3 has 14 amino acids. The CDR3 DNA sequence: TGTGCCAGCTCCGACAGCAATAGCAATCAGCCCCAGCATTTT. It is translated as CASSDSNSNQPQHF. Full variable domain (outside the CDR3, taken from reference TRBV18 and TRBJ1-5): NAGVMQNPRHLVRRRGQEARLRCSPMKGHSHVYWYRQLPEEGLKFMVYLQKENIIDESGMPKERFSAEFPKEGPSILRIQQVVRGDSAAYFCASSDSNSNQPQHFGDGTRLSIL.